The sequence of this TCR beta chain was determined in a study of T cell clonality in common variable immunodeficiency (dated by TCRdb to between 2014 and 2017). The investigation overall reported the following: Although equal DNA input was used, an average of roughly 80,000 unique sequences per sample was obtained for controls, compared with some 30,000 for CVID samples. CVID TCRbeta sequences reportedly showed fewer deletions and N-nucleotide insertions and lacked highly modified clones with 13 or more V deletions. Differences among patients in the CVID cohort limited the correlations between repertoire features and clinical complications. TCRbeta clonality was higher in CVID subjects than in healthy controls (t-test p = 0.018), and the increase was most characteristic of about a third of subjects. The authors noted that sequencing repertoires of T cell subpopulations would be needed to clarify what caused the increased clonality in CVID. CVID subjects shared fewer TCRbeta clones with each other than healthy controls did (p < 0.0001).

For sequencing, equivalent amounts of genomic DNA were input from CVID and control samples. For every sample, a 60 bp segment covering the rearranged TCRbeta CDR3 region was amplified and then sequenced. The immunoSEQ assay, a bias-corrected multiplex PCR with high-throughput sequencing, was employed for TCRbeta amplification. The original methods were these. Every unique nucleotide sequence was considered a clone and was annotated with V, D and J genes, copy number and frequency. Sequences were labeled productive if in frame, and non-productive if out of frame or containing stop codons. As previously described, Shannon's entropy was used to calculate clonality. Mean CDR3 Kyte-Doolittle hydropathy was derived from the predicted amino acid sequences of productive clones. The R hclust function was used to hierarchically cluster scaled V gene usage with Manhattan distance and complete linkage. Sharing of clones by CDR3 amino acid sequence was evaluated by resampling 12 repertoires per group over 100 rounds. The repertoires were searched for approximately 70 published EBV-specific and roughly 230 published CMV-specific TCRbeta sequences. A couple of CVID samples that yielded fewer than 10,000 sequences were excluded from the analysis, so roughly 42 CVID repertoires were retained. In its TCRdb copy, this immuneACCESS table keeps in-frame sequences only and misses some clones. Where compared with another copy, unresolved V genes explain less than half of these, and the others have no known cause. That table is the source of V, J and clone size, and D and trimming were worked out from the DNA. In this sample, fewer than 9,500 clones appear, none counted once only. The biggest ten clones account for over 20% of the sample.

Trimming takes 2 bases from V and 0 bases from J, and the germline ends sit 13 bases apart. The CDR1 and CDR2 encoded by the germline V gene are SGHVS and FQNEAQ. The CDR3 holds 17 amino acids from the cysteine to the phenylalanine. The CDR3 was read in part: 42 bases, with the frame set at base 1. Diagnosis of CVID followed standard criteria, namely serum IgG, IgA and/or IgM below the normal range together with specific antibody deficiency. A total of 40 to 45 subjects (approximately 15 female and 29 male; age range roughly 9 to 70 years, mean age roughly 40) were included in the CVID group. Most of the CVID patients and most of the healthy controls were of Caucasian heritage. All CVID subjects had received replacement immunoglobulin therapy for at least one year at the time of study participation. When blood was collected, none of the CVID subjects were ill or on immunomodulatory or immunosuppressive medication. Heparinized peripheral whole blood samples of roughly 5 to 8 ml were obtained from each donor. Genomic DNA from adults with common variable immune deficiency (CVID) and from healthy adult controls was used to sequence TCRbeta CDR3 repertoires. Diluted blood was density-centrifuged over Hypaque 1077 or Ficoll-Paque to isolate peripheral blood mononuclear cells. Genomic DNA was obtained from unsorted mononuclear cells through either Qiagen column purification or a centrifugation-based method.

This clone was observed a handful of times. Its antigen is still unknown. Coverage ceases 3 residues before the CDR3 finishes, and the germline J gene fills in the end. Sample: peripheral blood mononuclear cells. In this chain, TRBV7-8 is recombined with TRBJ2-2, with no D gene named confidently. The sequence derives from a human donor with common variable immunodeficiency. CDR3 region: CASSLSLTFANTGELFF. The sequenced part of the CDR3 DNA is TGTGCCAGCAGCTTATCCCTTACTTTCGCGAACACCGGGGAG.